This T cell receptor beta chain was found in a study of cytomegalovirus exposure and HLA in healthy donors. Vbeta (60) and Jbeta (13) primers were used in the PCR. Data came from immunoSEQ multiplex PCR; TCRdb stores just in-frame clones and leaves some out. The data hold about 200,000 clones, with just over 75% observed a single time. CDR1 and CDR2 from the germline V gene are SQVTM and ANQGSEA. The V end lost 5 bases, the J end lost 7 bases, and 17 bases lay between the germline ends. The CDR3 is 13 residues long. This sequence was found in a man aged 30 to 39 in good health and CMV-seronegative. Sequencing was done on a sample of PBMCs. The J gene is TRBJ1-2, the V gene TRBV29-1, with D possibly TRBD1 on 6 matching bases. The CDR3 loop is CSVRGGALGGYTF. CDR3 bases: TGCAGCGTTCGCGGGGGGGCATTGGGTGGCTACACCTTC.